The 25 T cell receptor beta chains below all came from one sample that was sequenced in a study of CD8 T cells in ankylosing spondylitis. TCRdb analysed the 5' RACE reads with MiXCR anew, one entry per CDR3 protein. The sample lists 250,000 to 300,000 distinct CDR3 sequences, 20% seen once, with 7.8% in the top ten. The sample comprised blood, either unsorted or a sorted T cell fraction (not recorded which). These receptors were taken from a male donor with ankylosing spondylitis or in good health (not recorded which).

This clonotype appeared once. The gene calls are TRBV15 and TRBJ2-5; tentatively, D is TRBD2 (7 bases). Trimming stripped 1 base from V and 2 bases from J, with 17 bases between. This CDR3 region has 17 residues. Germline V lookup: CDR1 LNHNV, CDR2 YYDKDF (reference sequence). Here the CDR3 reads CATSRVWGGPLQETQYF. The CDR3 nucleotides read TGTGCCACCAGCAGAGTTTGGGGGGGCCCCCTGCAAGAGACCCAGTACTTC.

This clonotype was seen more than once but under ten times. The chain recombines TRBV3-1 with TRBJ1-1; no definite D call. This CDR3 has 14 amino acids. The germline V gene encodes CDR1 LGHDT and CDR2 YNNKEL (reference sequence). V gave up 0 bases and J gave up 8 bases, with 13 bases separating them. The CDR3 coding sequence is TGTGCCAGCAGCCAAGACCGACTCCTACCCGAAGCTTTCTTT. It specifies CASSQDRLLPEAFF.

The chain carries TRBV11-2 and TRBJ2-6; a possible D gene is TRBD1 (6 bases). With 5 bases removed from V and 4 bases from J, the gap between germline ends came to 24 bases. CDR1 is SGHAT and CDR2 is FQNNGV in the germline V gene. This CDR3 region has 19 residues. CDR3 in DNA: TGTGCCAGCAGCCTAAGTCCCCAACAGGGTATGTGGGGGGCCAACGTCCTGACTTTC. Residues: CASSLSPQQGMWGANVLTF.

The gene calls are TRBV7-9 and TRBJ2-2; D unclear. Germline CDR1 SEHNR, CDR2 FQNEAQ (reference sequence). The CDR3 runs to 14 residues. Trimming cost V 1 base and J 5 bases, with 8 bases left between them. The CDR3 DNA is TGTGCCAGCAGCTTAGGACGGCAAACCGGGGAGCTGTTTTTT. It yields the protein CASSLGRQTGELFF.

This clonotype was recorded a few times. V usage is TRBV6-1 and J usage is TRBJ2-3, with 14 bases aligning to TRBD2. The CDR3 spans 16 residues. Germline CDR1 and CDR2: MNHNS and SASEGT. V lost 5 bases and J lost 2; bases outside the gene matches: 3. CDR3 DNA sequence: TGTGCCAGCAGTCCGACTAGCGGGAGGGTCACAGATACGCAGTATTTT. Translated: CASSPTSGRVTDTQYF.

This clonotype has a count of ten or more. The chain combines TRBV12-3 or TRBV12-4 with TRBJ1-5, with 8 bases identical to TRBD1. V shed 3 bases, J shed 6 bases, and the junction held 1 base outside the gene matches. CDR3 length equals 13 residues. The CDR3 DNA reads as TGTGCCAGCAGTTTGGACAGGGTTCAGCCCCAGCATTTT. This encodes CASSLDRVQPQHF.

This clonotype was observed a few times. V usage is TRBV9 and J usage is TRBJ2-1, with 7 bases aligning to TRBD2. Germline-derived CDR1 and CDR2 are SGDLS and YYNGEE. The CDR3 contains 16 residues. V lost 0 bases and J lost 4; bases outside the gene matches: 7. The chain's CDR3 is CASSVEASGLYNEQFF. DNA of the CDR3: TGTGCCAGCAGCGTAGAGGCTAGCGGTCTATACAATGAGCAGTTCTTC.

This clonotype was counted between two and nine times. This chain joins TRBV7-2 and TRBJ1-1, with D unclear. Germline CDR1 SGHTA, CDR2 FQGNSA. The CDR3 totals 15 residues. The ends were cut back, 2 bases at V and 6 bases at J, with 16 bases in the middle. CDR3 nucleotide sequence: TGTGCCAGCAGCTTATTATCCGGGTCGGGCGCTGAAGCTTTCTTT. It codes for CASSLLSGSGAEAFF.

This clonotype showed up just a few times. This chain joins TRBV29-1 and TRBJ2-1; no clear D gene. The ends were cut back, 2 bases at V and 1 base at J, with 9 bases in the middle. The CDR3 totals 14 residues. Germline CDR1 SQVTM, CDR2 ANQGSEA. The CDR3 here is CSVETLGSYNEQFF. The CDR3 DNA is TGCAGCGTTGAAACCCTTGGGTCCTACAATGAGCAGTTCTTC.

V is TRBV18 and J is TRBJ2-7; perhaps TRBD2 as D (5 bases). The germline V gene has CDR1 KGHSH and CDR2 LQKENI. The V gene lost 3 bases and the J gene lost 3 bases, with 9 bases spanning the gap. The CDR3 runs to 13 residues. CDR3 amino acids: CASSPGRGYEQYV. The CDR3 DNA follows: TGTGCCAGCTCACCCGGACGGGGCTACGAGCAGTACGTC.

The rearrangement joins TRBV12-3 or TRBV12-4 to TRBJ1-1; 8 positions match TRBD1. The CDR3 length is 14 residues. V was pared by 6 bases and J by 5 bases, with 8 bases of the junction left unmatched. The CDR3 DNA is TGTGCCAGCAGACAGGGGGTGCGAGGGACTGAAGCTTTCTTT. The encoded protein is CASRQGVRGTEAFF.

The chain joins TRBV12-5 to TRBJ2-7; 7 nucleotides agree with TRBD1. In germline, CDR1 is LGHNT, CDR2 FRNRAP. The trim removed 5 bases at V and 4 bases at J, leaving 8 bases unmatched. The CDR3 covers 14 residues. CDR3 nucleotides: TGTGCTAGTGGTCCCGCGACAGGGAATTACGAGCAGTACGTC. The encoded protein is CASGPATGNYEQYV.

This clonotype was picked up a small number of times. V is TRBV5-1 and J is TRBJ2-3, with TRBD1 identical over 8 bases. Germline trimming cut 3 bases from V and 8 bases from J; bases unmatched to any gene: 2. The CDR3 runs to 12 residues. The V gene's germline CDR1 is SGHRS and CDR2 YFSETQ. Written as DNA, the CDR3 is TGCGCCAGCAGCTCGGACAGGGTTACGCAGTATTTT. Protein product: CASSSDRVTQYF.

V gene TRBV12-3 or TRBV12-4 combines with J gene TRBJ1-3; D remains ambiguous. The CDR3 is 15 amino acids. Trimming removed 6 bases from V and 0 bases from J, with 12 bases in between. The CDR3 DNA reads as TGTGCCAGCAGCCCCGGGCGTATCTCTGGAAACACCATATATTTT. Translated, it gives CASSPGRISGNTIYF.

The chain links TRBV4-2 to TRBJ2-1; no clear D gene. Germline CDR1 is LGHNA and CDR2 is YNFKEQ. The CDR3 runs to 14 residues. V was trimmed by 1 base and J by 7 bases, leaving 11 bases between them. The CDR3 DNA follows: TGTGCCAGCAGCCAAGGAACTCTCGTGAATGAGCAGTTCTTC. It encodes CASSQGTLVNEQFF.

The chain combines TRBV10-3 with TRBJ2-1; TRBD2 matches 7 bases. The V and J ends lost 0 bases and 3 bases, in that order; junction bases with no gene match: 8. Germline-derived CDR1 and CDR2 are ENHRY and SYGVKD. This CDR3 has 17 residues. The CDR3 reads CAISESEGLRGYNEQFF. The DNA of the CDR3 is TGTGCCATCAGTGAGTCGGAGGGACTAAGGGGCTACAATGAGCAGTTCTTC.

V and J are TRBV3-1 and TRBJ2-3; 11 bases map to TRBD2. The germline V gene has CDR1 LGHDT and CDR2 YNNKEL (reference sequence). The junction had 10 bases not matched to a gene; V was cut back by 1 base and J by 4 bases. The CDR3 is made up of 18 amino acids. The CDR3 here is CASSQVGGLAGIPDTQYF. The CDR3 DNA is TGTGCCAGCAGCCAAGTCGGAGGACTAGCGGGTATTCCAGATACGCAGTATTTT.

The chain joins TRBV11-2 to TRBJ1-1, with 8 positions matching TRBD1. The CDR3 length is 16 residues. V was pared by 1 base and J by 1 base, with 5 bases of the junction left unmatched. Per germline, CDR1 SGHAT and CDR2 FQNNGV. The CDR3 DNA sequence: TGTGCCAGCAGCTTAGGACAGGGGATGTGGAACACTGAAGCTTTCTTT. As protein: CASSLGQGMWNTEAFF.

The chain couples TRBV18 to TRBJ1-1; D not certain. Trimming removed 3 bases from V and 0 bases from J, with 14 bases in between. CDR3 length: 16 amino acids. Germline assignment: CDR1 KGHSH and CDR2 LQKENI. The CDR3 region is CASSPAGRTVNTEAFF. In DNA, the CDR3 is TGTGCCAGCTCACCGGCGGGGAGGACCGTGAACACTGAAGCTTTCTTT.

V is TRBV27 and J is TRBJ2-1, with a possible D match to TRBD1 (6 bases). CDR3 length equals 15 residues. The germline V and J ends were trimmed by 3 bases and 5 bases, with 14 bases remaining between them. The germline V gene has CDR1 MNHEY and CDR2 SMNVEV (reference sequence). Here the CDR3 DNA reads TGTGCCAGCAGTTTTCGGGCAGGGGTCAACAATGAGCAGTTCTTC. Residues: CASSFRAGVNNEQFF.

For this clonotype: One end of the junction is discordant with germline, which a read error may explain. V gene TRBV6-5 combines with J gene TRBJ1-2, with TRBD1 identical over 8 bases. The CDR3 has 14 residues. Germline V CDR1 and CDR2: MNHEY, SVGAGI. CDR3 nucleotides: TGTGCCAGCAGTTACTCGACCAGGGGGCTTGGCTGCACCTTC. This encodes CASSYSTRGLGCTF.

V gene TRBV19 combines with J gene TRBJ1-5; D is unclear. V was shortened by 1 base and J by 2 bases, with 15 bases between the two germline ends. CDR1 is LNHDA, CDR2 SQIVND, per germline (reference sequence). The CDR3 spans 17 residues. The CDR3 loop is CASSIGARVRGNQPQHF. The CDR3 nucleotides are TGTGCCAGTAGTATAGGAGCCCGGGTTAGGGGCAATCAGCCCCAGCATTTT.

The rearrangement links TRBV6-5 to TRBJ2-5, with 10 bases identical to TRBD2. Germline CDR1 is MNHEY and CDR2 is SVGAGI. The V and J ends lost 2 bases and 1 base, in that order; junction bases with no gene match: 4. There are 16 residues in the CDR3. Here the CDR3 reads CASSYASSGGQETQYF. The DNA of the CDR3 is TGTGCCAGCAGTTACGCGTCTAGCGGGGGCCAAGAGACCCAGTACTTC.

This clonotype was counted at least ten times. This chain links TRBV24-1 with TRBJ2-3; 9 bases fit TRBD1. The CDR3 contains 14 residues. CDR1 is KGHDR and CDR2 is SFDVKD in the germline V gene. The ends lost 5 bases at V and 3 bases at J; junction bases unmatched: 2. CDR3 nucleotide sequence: TGTGCCACCAGTGGGGGACAGGGAACAGATACGCAGTATTTT. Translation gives CATSGGQGTDTQYF.

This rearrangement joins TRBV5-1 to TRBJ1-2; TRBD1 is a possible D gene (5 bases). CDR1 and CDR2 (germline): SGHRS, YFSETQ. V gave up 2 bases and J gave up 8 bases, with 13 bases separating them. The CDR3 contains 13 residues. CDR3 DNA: TGCGCCAGCAGCTTATGGCAGGGTGACGGCTACACCTTC. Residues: CASSLWQGDGYTF.